These 21 T cell receptor beta chains share one sample of origin, sequenced in a study of blood T cells in healthy people across ages. For the second PCR, which ran for about 7 to 11 cycles, a sample-barcoded 5' primer and a J-beta primer mix were used. TCRdb reprocessed the 5' RACE reads with MiXCR, giving one entry per CDR3 protein. The sample has about 730,000 distinct CDR3 sequences; roughly two fifths are singletons. The sequencing sample was made of blood. The receptors come from a woman aged 60-75 years in good health.

This clonotype was counted many times. Given a much more abundant clone one base away, this may be a read error. V usage is TRBV6-5 and J usage is TRBJ2-1; 8 nucleotides line up with TRBD1. Unmatched junction bases numbered 4, after V lost 4 bases and J lost 8 bases. The CDR3 runs 13 residues. Germline values: CDR1 MNHEY, CDR2 SVGAGI. The CDR3 DNA is TGTGCCAGCAGTTGCTCAGGGGGCGATGAGCAGTTCTTC. It encodes CASSCSGGDEQFF.

The gene calls are TRBV12-3 or TRBV12-4 and TRBJ1-2, with 8 bases fitting TRBD1. Trimming cost V 7 bases and J 5 bases; bases outside gene matches: 9. The CDR3 loop spans 14 amino acids. The CDR3 sequence is CASKIQGALYGYTF. For the CDR3, the DNA is TGTGCCAGCAAGATCCAGGGGGCTTTATATGGCTACACCTTC.

This clonotype was observed at least ten times. This chain uses TRBV7-2 with TRBJ1-2, with 7 bases identical to TRBD1. The V gene end was trimmed by 2 bases and the J gene end by 8 bases; junction bases not matched to a gene: 14. CDR1 SGHTA and CDR2 FQGNSA come from the germline V gene. The CDR3 loop spans 16 amino acids. The CDR3 protein is CASSLSAGQGGWGYTF. The DNA of the CDR3 is TGTGCCAGCAGCTTATCCGCCGGCCAGGGGGGTTGGGGCTACACCTTC.

Only one count was recorded for this clonotype. The chain is built from TRBV27 and TRBJ1-1; D call uncertain. Deletions cut 7 bases from V and 0 bases from J, with 12 bases between. The CDR3 contains 14 residues. CDR1 is MNHEY and CDR2 is SMNVEV in the germline V gene (reference sequence). The CDR3 DNA reads TGTGCCAGCATACGGTCCCTAATGAACACTGAAGCTTTCTTT. This sequence encodes CASIRSLMNTEAFF.

The table lists this clonotype with a few counts. This chain connects TRBV29-1 to TRBJ2-7; 7 bases line up with TRBD2. Trimming took 7 bases from V and 6 from J; bases not matched to a gene: 12. This CDR3 is built from 13 residues. Germline lookup yields CDR1 SQVTM and CDR2 ANQGSEA. The CDR3 here is CSGWTVSGGEQYF. CDR3 nucleotides: TGCAGCGGATGGACTGTCTCGGGAGGCGAGCAGTACTTC.

This clonotype was recorded at least ten times. The rearrangement uses TRBV4-2 and TRBJ2-1, with 9 positions matching TRBD2. The CDR3 spans 17 residues. The germline V gene encodes CDR1 LGHNA and CDR2 YNFKEQ. The J segment lost 5 bases and the V segment lost 0 bases, leaving 8 bases of the junction unmatched. The CDR3 spells CASSQELAGAWDNEQFF. CDR3 in DNA: TGTGCCAGCAGCCAAGAGTTAGCGGGAGCTTGGGACAATGAGCAGTTCTTC.

This clonotype was seen more than once but under ten times. This chain uses TRBV28 with TRBJ2-1; possibly TRBD2 for D (7 bases). V lost 5 bases and J lost 7, with 18 bases in between. Germline V gives CDR1 MDHEN, CDR2 SYDVKM. The CDR3 covers 15 residues. The CDR3 loop is CASSPRGALNNEQFF. CDR3 nucleotides: TGTGCCAGCAGTCCCCGGGGGGCGCTCAATAATGAGCAGTTCTTC.

This rearrangement joins TRBV28 to TRBJ2-7; a possible D gene is TRBD1 (5 bases). The CDR3 covers 12 residues. Trimming took 10 bases from V and 4 from J, leaving 14 bases between them. Per germline, CDR1 MDHEN and CDR2 SYDVKM. Here the CDR3 reads CAIGAVFYEQYF. The DNA of the CDR3 is TGTGCCATAGGGGCAGTTTTTTACGAGCAGTACTTC.

The chain recombines TRBV20-1 with TRBJ2-7; D remains ambiguous. The J call may not be correct, given that the DNA end is closer to TRBJ2-5. The CDR3 spans 13 residues. Germline CDR1 is DFQATT and CDR2 is SNEGSKA (reference sequence). The CDR3 coding sequence is TGCGGATTAAGCCCGAACCTTCAGGAGACCCAGTACTTC. This sequence encodes CGLSPNLQETQYF.

There are a few counts of this clonotype. The V and J genes are TRBV6-5 and TRBJ2-1, with 7 bases identical to TRBD1. J was trimmed by 0 bases and V by 6 bases; bases with no gene match: 8. The CDR3 contains 16 residues. Germline loops: CDR1 MNHEY, CDR2 SVGAGI. The CDR3 loop is CASRPRQGSSYNEQFF. DNA for the CDR3: TGTGCCAGCAGACCTCGACAGGGAAGCTCCTACAATGAGCAGTTCTTC.

This chain links TRBV28 with TRBJ1-6; D not resolved. Looked up from germline, CDR1 is MDHEN and CDR2 is SYDVKM. V shed 2 bases and J shed 7 bases, with 6 bases lying between them. CDR3 length: 13 residues. The CDR3 DNA is TGTGCCAGCAGTTTAGCGGCGAATTCACCCCTCCACTTT. Its protein product is CASSLAANSPLHF.

This clonotype was counted between two and nine times. The chain uses TRBV21-1 and TRBJ1-6; TRBD1 is the table's D call, not checked against the DNA. TRBV21-1 is assigned pseudogene status. The CDR3 is 16 amino acids. This chain's CDR3 is CASSKGGTGVNSPLHF. DNA of the CDR3: TGTGCCAGCAGCAAGGGGGGGACAGGGGTTAATTCACCCCTCCACTTT.

There are a few counts of this clonotype. The J gene is TRBJ2-7, the V gene TRBV5-8; 7 bases map to TRBD1. Germline V lookup: CDR1 SGHTS, CDR2 YDEGEE. The CDR3 runs 15 residues. The V segment lost 5 bases and the J segment 1 base; nucleotides outside the gene matches: 9. The CDR3 DNA reads TGTGCCAGCAGATCCCGGGGACAGTTATCCTACGAGCAGTACTTC. Protein sequence: CASRSRGQLSYEQYF.

This clonotype showed up just a few times. The chain carries TRBV4-2 and TRBJ2-1; 9 nucleotides line up with TRBD2. Looked up from germline, CDR1 is LGHNA and CDR2 is YNFKEQ. The CDR3 spans 17 residues. V was pared by 1 base and J by 8 bases, with 12 bases of the junction left unmatched. CDR3 in amino acids: CASSQVGRGGGAHEQFF. Written as DNA, the CDR3 is TGTGCCAGCAGCCAAGTGGGGCGTGGCGGGGGGGCGCATGAGCAGTTCTTC.

Remarks on this clonotype: Possible read error: a much larger clone is one base away. The rearrangement uses TRBV28 and TRBJ2-1, with D perhaps TRBD1 or TRBD2 (5 bases each). Germline V gives CDR1 MDHEN, CDR2 SYDVKM. The CDR3 runs to 12 residues. V was clipped by 2 bases and J by 12 bases, with 11 bases between them. The CDR3 loop reads CASSLPGHMQFF. The CDR3, as DNA: TGTGCCAGCAGTTTACCGGGGCACATGCAGTTCTTC.

The V gene is TRBV7-3, the J gene TRBJ1-1; D unclear. Between the trimmed V and J ends, which lost 2 bases and 1 base, there was a span of 8 bases. The CDR3 contains 14 residues. The V gene's germline CDR1 is SGHTA and CDR2 FQGTGA. The CDR3 protein is CASSLYNKNTEAFF. The CDR3 region has the DNA TGTGCCAGCAGCTTATACAATAAGAACACTGAAGCTTTCTTT.

As to this clonotype: The junction and the germline gene differ at one end; a read error may be behind it. The chain couples TRBV29-1 to TRBJ1-4; D ambiguous. Germline V gene data show CDR1 as SQVTM and CDR2 as ANQGSEA. The CDR3 is 11 residues long. The CDR3 sequence: CSVSMNEKLLF. The CDR3 DNA reads TGCAGCGTCTCGATGAATGAAAAACTGCTTTTT.

This clonotype was picked up many times. The chain has TRBV9 and TRBJ1-2; 10 bases align to TRBD1. CDR3 length: 14 amino acids. Germline CDR1 is SGDLS and CDR2 is YYNGEE. V dropped 2 bases and J dropped 8; count of bases not matched to a gene: 6. CDR3 protein: CASSVGTGDFGYTF. The CDR3 DNA is TGTGCCAGCAGCGTGGGGACAGGGGATTTCGGCTACACCTTC.

This clonotype was counted a few times. This chain connects TRBV7-3 to TRBJ2-3; 7 nucleotides line up with TRBD2. The CDR3 runs 18 residues. V trimming: 1 base; J trimming: 6 bases; junction bases outside the gene matches: 16. Per germline, CDR1 SGHTA and CDR2 FQGTGA. The CDR3 is CASSLIESSGTFEDTQYF. For the CDR3, the DNA is TGTGCCAGCAGCTTAATTGAGTCTAGCGGCACCTTTGAGGATACGCAGTATTTT.

This clonotype was observed a few times. A read error may explain this, as a much larger clone is one base away. V gene TRBV5-1 combines with J gene TRBJ2-3; 9 bases map to TRBD1. From germline, CDR1 is SGHRS and CDR2 YFSETQ. This CDR3 spans 14 amino acids. Written as DNA, the CDR3 is TGTGCCAGCAGTCGGGACAGGGACACAGATACGCAGTATTTT. Protein sequence: CASSRDRDTDTQYF.

The chain couples TRBV4-3 to TRBJ1-1; D possibly corresponds to TRBD1 (5 bases). The germline V and J ends were trimmed by 1 base and 1 base, with 10 bases remaining between them. The CDR3 length is 15 residues. The V gene's germline CDR1 is LGHNA and CDR2 YSLEER. CDR3 DNA sequence: TGCGCCAGCAGCCAAGTAATTAGGGGGAACACTGAAGCTTTCTTT. Translation: CASSQVIRGNTEAFF.